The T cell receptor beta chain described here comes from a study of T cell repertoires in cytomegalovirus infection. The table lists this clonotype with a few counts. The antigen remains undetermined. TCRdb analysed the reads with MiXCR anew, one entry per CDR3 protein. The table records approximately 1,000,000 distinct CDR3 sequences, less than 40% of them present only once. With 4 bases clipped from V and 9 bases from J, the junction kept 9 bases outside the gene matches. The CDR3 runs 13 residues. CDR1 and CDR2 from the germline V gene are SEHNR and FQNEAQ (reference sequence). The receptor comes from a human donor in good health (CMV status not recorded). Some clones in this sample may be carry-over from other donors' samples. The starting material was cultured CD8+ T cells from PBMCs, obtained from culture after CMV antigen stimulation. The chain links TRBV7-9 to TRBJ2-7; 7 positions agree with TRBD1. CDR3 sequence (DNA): TGTGCCAGCAGCTCCCTAAGGGGGCCAGCGCAGTACTTC. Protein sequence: CASSSLRGPAQYF.